This entry describes one T cell receptor (beta chain). The antigen is not known. The sample comes from a study of T cells in tuberculosis. The overall study: Sequenced TCRs come from CD1B-GMM tetramer-binding T cells. IGRA-negative adolescents, IGRA-positive adolescents with latent tuberculosis and adults with active tuberculosis formed this South African cohort. Broader study findings: Using the GMM-specific repertoire gave under 90% accuracy versus 70% with motifs. GMM-specific TCRs were nearer to active tuberculosis alpha repertoires, suggesting expansion.

Profiled with immunoSEQ multiplex PCR; TCRdb holds only in-frame clones, not every one. The data show tens of thousands of clones, over 85% seen once. Germline V lookup: CDR1 SGHRS, CDR2 YFSETQ. Trimming cost V 4 bases and J 2 bases, with 10 bases left between them. This CDR3 spans 14 amino acids. The V and J genes are TRBV5-1 and TRBJ1-3, with a tentative D call TRBD1 (6 bases). The sequence came from a donor aged 10-35 years with latent tuberculosis or without tuberculosis infection. Sequencing was done on a sample of PBMCs. The CDR3 reads CASSRGRPGNTIYF. The CDR3 DNA reads as TGCGCCAGCAGCAGGGGGAGACCTGGAAACACCATATATTTT.